This TCR beta chain was recorded in a study of shared clonotypes between healthy human individuals. The germline gives CDR1 MNHEY, CDR2 SVGAGI. The V gene end was trimmed by 2 bases and the J gene end by 3 bases; junction bases not matched to a gene: 6. This CDR3 is 16 amino acids long. With respect to this clone: The sample carries other DNA sequences with the same CDR3.

Terminally differentiated effector memory CD45RA+ cells were excluded from the naive CD8 cells, which were CD45RO-negative and positively selected for CCR7. The table came from immunoSEQ multiplex PCR; TCRdb's copy has only in-frame clones and leaves some out. This sample yields some 2,000,000 clones, of which around 96% are seen a single time; around 1.1% belongs to the top ten. The TCR was taken from a man between 18 and 29 years old in good health. Sequenced input: naive CD8+ T cells sorted from blood. This chain links TRBV6-5 with TRBJ2-1; 8 nucleotides line up with TRBD2. In DNA, the CDR3 is TGTGCCAGCAGTTACGGGCTAGCGGGCCTCTACAATGAGCAGTTCTTC. Residues: CASSYGLAGLYNEQFF.